The T cell receptor (beta chain) under discussion was sequenced for a study of Graves' ophthalmopathy and Graves' hyperthyroidism. Germline CDR1 LNHDA, CDR2 SQIVND (reference sequence). This CDR3 is 16 amino acids long. The V gene lost 0 bases and the J gene lost 2 bases, with 14 bases spanning the gap. Amplification from RNA transcripts yielded the TCR beta CDR3 regions. An initial RT-PCR round employing HTBI primers preceded a second-round multiplex PCR. TCRdb re-called the multiplex PCR reads with MiXCR, one entry per CDR3 protein. In the table there are about 620,000 distinct CDR3 sequences, 22% of which are singletons. This clonotype showed up many times. Isolation of PBMCs was performed using 9 to 10 ml of fresh peripheral blood.

J is TRBJ2-7 and V is TRBV19; D unresolved. The sequencing input was peripheral blood. This TCR came from a woman aged 18-30 years with stable Graves' hyperthyroidism. Some clones in this sample may be carry-over from other donors' samples. In nucleotides, the CDR3 is TGTGCCAGTAGTATAGATTGGTCTGTTAAAACCTACGAGCAGTACTTC. This encodes CASSIDWSVKTYEQYF.